This is a list of T cell receptor beta chains from one sample in a study of blood T cell repertoires in COVID-19. Libraries were prepared by immunoSEQ multiplex PCR; TCRdb keeps only in-frame clonotypes and omits some of them. The table shows 150,000 to 200,000 clones, with more than 70% occurring only once. Sequenced sample: peripheral blood. The origin of the receptors is a man aged 50 to 59 with active or convalescent COVID-19. Each CDR3 is given with its conserved first and last residue. The D gene is left open where the match is weak. Clone size is given for some rows only: seen once, a few or many times, or a class if the clone is expanded.

size	D	V	J	CDR3	DNA
.	TRBD1	TRBV2	TRBJ2-1	CASRGGTGDNEQFF	TGTGCCAGCAGGGGGGGGACAGGGGACAATGAGCAGTTCTTC
.	.	TRBV19	TRBJ2-3	CASSIVPGRLSGTQYF	TGTGCCAGTAGTATAGTCCCCGGCCGTTTGAGCGGGACACAGTATTTT
.	.	TRBV19	TRBJ1-3	CASRPISGNTIYF	TGTGCCAGTAGGCCTATCTCTGGAAACACCATATATTTT
.	TRBD1	TRBV7-9	TRBJ2-5	CASSLGGGGETQYF	TGTGCCAGCAGCTTAGGAGGGGGCGGGGAGACCCAGTACTTC
.	.	TRBV7-3	TRBJ2-7	CASSLTGAYEQYF	TGTGCCAGCAGCTTAACTGGGGCGTACGAGCAGTACTTC
.	.	TRBV4-2	TRBJ1-2	CASSQDRLGAYGYTF	TGTGCCAGCAGCCAAGACCGTTTGGGGGCCTATGGCTACACCTTC
.	TRBD1	TRBV18	TRBJ1-2	CASSPLGQGDGYTF	TGTGCCAGCTCACCTCTCGGACAGGGTGATGGCTACACCTTC
.	.	TRBV29-1	TRBJ1-2	CSVGLDRDYGYTF	TGCAGCGTTGGCCTGGACAGAGACTATGGCTACACCTTC
few	.	TRBV27	TRBJ1-5	CASRGRPDSNQPQHF	TGTGCCAGCAGGGGGAGACCCGATAGCAATCAGCCCCAGCATTTT
.	.	TRBV29-1	TRBJ2-7	CSVVSYSYEQYF	TGCAGCGTTGTTAGCTACTCCTACGAGCAGTACTTC
.	.	TRBV27	TRBJ2-1	CASTGASYNEQFF	TGTGCCAGCACGGGAGCCTCCTACAATGAGCAGTTCTTC
.	.	TRBV25-1	TRBJ1-2	CASSESGAGYGYTF	TGTGCCAGCAGTGAGTCAGGGGCTGGGTATGGCTACACCTTC
.	TRBD1	TRBV7-3	TRBJ1-3	CASIQQGASGNTIYF	TGTGCCAGCATACAACAGGGGGCATCTGGAAACACCATATATTTT
few	.	TRBV7-3	TRBJ2-2	CASSSNTYTGELFF	TGTGCCAGCAGCTCCAACACCTACACCGGGGAGCTGTTTTTT
.	TRBD2	TRBV5-1	TRBJ2-3	CASRVVAGDTQYF	TGCGCCAGCAGGGTTGTAGCGGGAGATACGCAGTATTTT
.	.	TRBV7-9	TRBJ1-3	CASSPAGRVIYF	TGTGCCAGCAGCCCAGCGGGACGGGTCATATATTTT
.	.	TRBV2	TRBJ1-3	CASRRTVSGNTIYF	TGTGCCAGCCGAAGGACAGTCTCTGGAAACACCATATATTTT
.	.	TRBV7-3	TRBJ2-3	CASSREGPGDTQYF	TGTGCCAGCAGCAGAGAGGGCCCGGGGGATACGCAGTATTTT